The rows below give T cell receptor beta chains drawn from one sample of a study of shared clonotypes between healthy human individuals. Using immunoSEQ multiplex PCR, the repertoire was profiled, and TCRdb retains in-frame clones only, with some absent. In the table there are over 2,000,000 clones, just under 95% of which are singletons. Sequenced: naive CD8+ T cells from PBMCs. These TCRs come from a man aged 18 to 29 in good health. Some clones in this sample may be carry-over from other donors' samples. Both conserved end residues are part of each CDR3. Fields, in order: CDR3 protein, CDR3 DNA, V gene, J gene, D gene, clone size. The D gene is left open where the match is weak. Clone size, where shown, is once, few, many, or a class for clones that have expanded.

CDR3: CASSHGYAYNEQFF
DNA: TGTGCCAGCAGCCACGGGTACGCTTACAATGAGCAGTTCTTC
V: TRBV28
J: TRBJ2-1
D: NA
size: NA

CDR3: CASSNQRAGNQPQHF
DNA: TGTGCCAGCAGCAATCAAAGGGCTGGAAATCAGCCCCAGCATTTT
V: TRBV28
J: TRBJ1-5
D: NA
size: NA

CDR3: CASSPGGVEAFF
DNA: TGTGCCAGCAGTCCCGGAGGGGTTGAAGCTTTCTTT
V: TRBV27
J: TRBJ1-1
D: NA
size: once

CDR3: CASSFFAGEYEQYF
DNA: TGTGCCAGCAGCTTCTTTGCGGGGGAATACGAGCAGTACTTC
V: TRBV7-6
J: TRBJ2-7
D: TRBD2
size: NA

CDR3: CSVEDPGRGLTWPYGYTF
DNA: TGCAGCGTTGAAGATCCGGGCAGGGGGCTAACTTGGCCCTATGGCTACACCTTC
V: TRBV29-1
J: TRBJ1-2
D: TRBD1
size: NA

CDR3: CASSSREGAFYGYTF
DNA: TGTGCCAGCAGCTCCAGGGAGGGGGCCTTCTATGGCTACACCTTC
V: TRBV7-2
J: TRBJ1-2
D: TRBD1
size: NA

CDR3: CATSRRGTSDTQYF
DNA: TGTGCCACCAGCAGACGGGGGACATCAGATACGCAGTATTTT
V: TRBV15
J: TRBJ2-3
D: NA
size: NA

CDR3: CASGLPLQGRGHNEQFF
DNA: TGTGCTAGTGGTCTCCCATTACAGGGGAGGGGACACAATGAGCAGTTCTTC
V: TRBV12-5
J: TRBJ2-1
D: NA
size: NA

CDR3: CASSSPLAHEQYF
DNA: TGTGCCAGCAGCTCTCCCTTAGCCCACGAGCAGTACTTC
V: TRBV7-9
J: TRBJ2-7
D: NA
size: NA

CDR3: CASGGGGGPLETQYF
DNA: TGTGCTAGTGGTGGGGGGGGAGGCCCCCTTGAGACCCAGTACTTC
V: TRBV12-5
J: TRBJ2-5
D: TRBD2
size: NA

CDR3: CASSKRVCAWYGYTF
DNA: TGTGCCAGCAGCAAGAGGGTGTGCGCTTGGTATGGCTACACCTTC
V: TRBV21-1
J: TRBJ1-2
D: NA
size: NA

CDR3: CASSLGQAPYEQYF
DNA: TGTGCCAGCAGCCTCGGACAGGCACCCTACGAGCAGTACTTC
V: TRBV9
J: TRBJ2-7
D: TRBD1
size: once

CDR3: CASIGGRLGYEQYF
DNA: TGTGCCAGCATAGGGGGGAGACTTGGATACGAGCAGTACTTC
V: TRBV9
J: TRBJ2-7
D: NA
size: once

CDR3: CASSQRDDPETQYF
DNA: TGTGCCAGCAGCCAGAGGGACGACCCAGAGACCCAGTACTTC
V: TRBV11-3
J: TRBJ2-5
D: NA
size: NA

CDR3: CASSVTTGGFDYGYTF
DNA: TGTGCCAGCAGCGTTACCACAGGGGGTTTCGACTATGGCTACACCTTC
V: TRBV27
J: TRBJ1-2
D: TRBD1
size: NA

CDR3: CASSTDRVLTMNTEAFF
DNA: TGTGCCAGTAGTACCGACAGGGTTCTTACAATGAACACTGAAGCTTTCTTT
V: TRBV19
J: TRBJ1-1
D: TRBD1
size: NA

CDR3: CASSSLAGGLQETQYF
DNA: TGTGCCAGCAGCTCCCTAGCGGGAGGCCTTCAAGAGACCCAGTACTTC
V: TRBV7-8
J: TRBJ2-5
D: TRBD2
size: NA

CDR3: CAWSRNPGGRSYNEQFF
DNA: TGTGCCTGGAGCCGTAATCCAGGGGGCCGCTCCTACAATGAGCAGTTCTTC
V: TRBV30
J: TRBJ2-1
D: TRBD1
size: NA

CDR3: CASSYSTSGAYEQYF
DNA: TGTGCCAGCAGTTACTCGACTAGCGGAGCCTACGAGCAGTACTTC
V: TRBV6-6
J: TRBJ2-7
D: TRBD2
size: few

CDR3: CASSQSRSLAGELFF
DNA: TGCGCCAGCAGCCAATCCCGCAGCCTAGCCGGGGAGCTGTTTTTT
V: TRBV4-3
J: TRBJ2-2
D: NA
size: NA

CDR3: CASSTWPYGNPDTQYF
DNA: TGTGCCAGCAGCACCTGGCCCTATGGGAATCCAGATACGCAGTATTTT
V: TRBV14
J: TRBJ2-3
D: NA
size: NA

CDR3: CASSPPSFTLDTQYF
DNA: TGTGCCAGCAGCCCCCCGTCGTTCACCCTGGATACGCAGTATTTT
V: TRBV11-2
J: TRBJ2-3
D: NA
size: NA

CDR3: CASSIGLDYSYEQYF
DNA: TGTGCCAGTAGTATTGGCCTAGACTACTCCTACGAGCAGTACTTC
V: TRBV19
J: TRBJ2-7
D: NA
size: NA

CDR3: CASSKIRTENTEAFF
DNA: TGTGCCAGCAGCAAGATAAGGACGGAAAACACTGAAGCTTTCTTT
V: TRBV11-2
J: TRBJ1-1
D: NA
size: NA

CDR3: CSVEGLSLYTYNEQFF
DNA: TGCAGCGTTGAGGGCTTATCACTCTATACCTACAATGAGCAGTTCTTC
V: TRBV29-1
J: TRBJ2-1
D: NA
size: NA

CDR3: CASSPRGGLSNEQFF
DNA: TGTGCCAGCAGCCCCCGGGGAGGACTTAGTAATGAGCAGTTCTTC
V: TRBV9
J: TRBJ2-1
D: NA
size: once

CDR3: CASRDRGRCTGELFF
DNA: TGCGCCAGCAGAGACAGGGGGCGCTGCACCGGGGAGCTGTTTTTT
V: TRBV10-1
J: TRBJ2-2
D: TRBD1
size: few